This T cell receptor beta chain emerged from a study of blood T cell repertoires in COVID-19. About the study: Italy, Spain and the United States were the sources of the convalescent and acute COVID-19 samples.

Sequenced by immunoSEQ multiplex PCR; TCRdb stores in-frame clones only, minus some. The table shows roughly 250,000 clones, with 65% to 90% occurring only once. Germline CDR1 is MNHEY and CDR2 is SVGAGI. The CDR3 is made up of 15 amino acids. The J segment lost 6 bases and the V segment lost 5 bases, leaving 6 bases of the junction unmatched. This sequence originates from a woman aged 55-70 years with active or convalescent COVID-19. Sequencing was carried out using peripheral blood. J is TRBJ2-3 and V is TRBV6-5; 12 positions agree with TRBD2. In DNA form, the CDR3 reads TGTGCCAGCAGTCGACTAGCGGGGGATGCCGATACGCAGTATTTT. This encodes CASSRLAGDADTQYF.